The 19 T cell receptor beta chains below were found in one sample sequenced in a study of cytomegalovirus exposure and HLA in healthy donors. TCRdb's copy holds only in-frame clones and misses some; the assay was immunoSEQ multiplex PCR. This table holds about 56,000 clones, roughly 93% found once. The sequenced sample consisted of PBMCs. The receptors derive from a woman under 30 in good health and CMV-seropositive.

CDR3 coding DNA: TGTGCCAGCAGCCAAGGGTCAGGGGCTAGGGGCATTCAGTACTTC. Protein: CASSQGSGARGIQYF. V usage is TRBV14 and J usage is TRBJ2-4, with a possible D match to TRBD1 (6 bases). CDR1 is SGHDN, CDR2 FVKESK, per germline. This CDR3 has 15 residues. Deletions cut 1 base from V and 9 bases from J, with 16 bases between.

This sequence joins TRBV11-2 and TRBJ1-2, with 7 bases that match TRBD1. V lost 1 base and J lost 0; bases outside the gene matches: 5. In germline, CDR1 is SGHAT, CDR2 FQNNGV. The CDR3 contains 16 residues. For the CDR3, the DNA is TGTGCCAGCAGCTTAGGCAGGGGGAGAGCTAACTATGGCTACACCTTC. This encodes CASSLGRGRANYGYTF. The whole variable domain, remainder taken from reference TRBV11-2 and TRBJ1-2, is EAGVAQSPRYKIIEKRQSVAFWCNPISGHATLYWYQQILGQGPKLLIQFQNNGVVDDSQLPKDRFSAERLKGVDSTLKIQPAKLEDSAVYLCASSLGRGRANYGYTFGSGTRLTVV.

DNA for the CDR3: TGTGCCAGCAGCCTGACTAGCAACACCGGGGAGCTGTTTTTT. Translating gives CASSLTSNTGELFF. V is TRBV7-2 and J is TRBJ2-2, with 7 bases aligning to TRBD2. Trimming took 5 bases from V and 2 from J; bases not matched to a gene: 2. CDR3 size: 14 residues. Germline CDR1 reads SGHTA; CDR2 reads FQGNSA.

The chain links TRBV19 to TRBJ2-7, with 11 positions matching TRBD1. The J segment lost 3 bases and the V segment lost 5 bases, leaving 9 bases of the junction unmatched. This CDR3 comprises 16 residues. Per the germline V gene, CDR1 is LNHDA and CDR2 is SQIVND (reference sequence). The CDR3 here is CASSVTGTGGNYEQYF. CDR3 DNA sequence: TGTGCCAGTAGTGTAACAGGGACAGGGGGAAACTACGAGCAGTACTTC.

V usage is TRBV13 and J usage is TRBJ2-3; 9 bases map to TRBD2. After removal of 5 bases from V and 5 bases from J, the junction contained 8 bases not matched to a gene. Germline lookup yields CDR1 PRHDT and CDR2 FYEKMQ (reference sequence). CDR3 size: 15 residues. In DNA form, the CDR3 reads TGTGCCAGCAGCCAAAGCGGGGGGAAAAAAGATACGCAGTATTTT. Translation: CASSQSGGKKDTQYF.

The CDR3 coding sequence is TGTGCCAGCAGCCCGGGACAGATCACTAACTATGGCTACACCTTC. It encodes CASSPGQITNYGYTF. The gene calls are TRBV6-6 and TRBJ1-2, with 7 bases identical to TRBD1. Germline lookup yields CDR1 MNHNY and CDR2 SVGAGI (reference sequence). This CDR3 contains 15 residues. J gave up 0 bases and V 6 bases, and 7 bases lay outside the gene matches.

J is TRBJ1-6 and V is TRBV14; 10 positions match TRBD1. The trim removed 4 bases at V and 0 bases at J, leaving 9 bases unmatched. The germline CDR1 and CDR2 sequences are SGHDN and FVKESK. The CDR3 has 19 amino acids. In nucleotides, the CDR3 is TGTGCCAGCAGCCCCGACAGGGGGCTAGGCAGCTCCTATAATTCACCCCTCCACTTT. Translated, it gives CASSPDRGLGSSYNSPLHF.

This rearrangement joins TRBV6-5 to TRBJ1-2; the D gene is possibly TRBD1 (5 bases). V was trimmed by 10 bases and J by 4 bases, leaving 13 bases between them. This CDR3 spans 12 amino acids. The germline gives CDR1 MNHEY, CDR2 SVGAGI. The CDR3: CANRGRGYGYTF. The CDR3 DNA sequence: TGTGCCAACCGGGGGAGGGGCTATGGCTACACCTTC.

The chain links TRBV4-3 to TRBJ2-3; 7 nucleotides agree with TRBD2. Germline assignment: CDR1 LGHNA and CDR2 YSLEER. V trimming: 1 base; J trimming: 0 bases; junction bases outside the gene matches: 7. The CDR3 is made up of 17 amino acids. The CDR3 DNA reads as TGCGCCAGCAGCCAAGGCCTCGGGGGGAAGAGCACAGATACGCAGTATTTT. It is translated as CASSQGLGGKSTDTQYF.

The V call is TRBV7-2, the J call TRBJ2-7, with D possibly TRBD2 on 7 matching bases. Germline V gene lookup returns CDR1 SGHTA and CDR2 FQGNSA. Trimming removed 2 bases from V and 4 bases from J, with 18 bases in between. The CDR3 length is 16 residues. In DNA, the CDR3 is TGTGCCAGCAGCTTATCCTCGACGGGGGGCTCGTACGAGCAGTACTTC. Translating it yields CASSLSSTGGSYEQYF.

This chain links TRBV11-3 with TRBJ2-1; 13 bases fit TRBD2. The CDR3 spans 17 residues. Germline CDR1 is SGHNT and CDR2 is YENEEA. V dropped 5 bases and J dropped 4; count of bases not matched to a gene: 8. CDR3 in amino acids: CASSPTSGGALYNEQFF. As DNA, the CDR3 is TGTGCCAGCAGCCCCACTAGCGGGGGGGCCTTATACAATGAGCAGTTCTTC.

The CDR3 protein is CASSYARSSYNEQFF. In DNA, the CDR3 is TGTGCCAGCAGCTACGCGCGAAGCTCCTACAATGAGCAGTTCTTC. The chain joins TRBV6-6 to TRBJ2-1; no clear D gene. With 6 bases removed from V and 0 bases from J, the gap between germline ends came to 12 bases. The CDR3 sequence is 15 residues long. Germline assignment: CDR1 MNHNY and CDR2 SVGAGI (reference sequence).

This chain uses TRBV18 with TRBJ1-5; D remains ambiguous. This CDR3 region has 14 residues. With 6 bases removed from V and 1 base from J, the gap between germline ends came to 10 bases. Looked up from germline, CDR1 is KGHSH and CDR2 is LQKENI. In nucleotides, the CDR3 is TGTGCCAGCTCCCTATCAGGAAGCAATCAGCCCCAGCATTTT. This translates into CASSLSGSNQPQHF.

The chain couples TRBV6-5 to TRBJ1-1, with D possibly matching TRBD1 (6 bases). Germline CDR1 reads MNHEY; CDR2 reads SVGAGI. V gave up 6 bases and J gave up 1 base, with 12 bases separating them. The CDR3 is 14 amino acids. CDR3 sequence: CASRRDNSNTEAFF. The DNA for the CDR3 is TGTGCCAGCAGACGGGACAACTCGAACACTGAAGCTTTCTTT.

The CDR3 reads CASGGTGGFGGTEAFF. The CDR3, as DNA: TGTGCCAGTGGGGGGACAGGGGGCTTTGGTGGCACTGAAGCTTTCTTT. This chain uses TRBV19 with TRBJ1-1; 12 bases agree with TRBD1. V lost 8 bases to trimming and J lost 4 bases; unmatched junction nucleotides: 11. From germline, CDR1 is LNHDA and CDR2 SQIVND (reference sequence). This CDR3 is 16 amino acids long.

This clone has a single count. This rearrangement joins TRBV18 to TRBJ2-3, with D possibly being TRBD1 (6 bases). V lost 3 bases to trimming and J lost 3 bases, with 19 bases between them. CDR1 is KGHSH, CDR2 LQKENI, per germline. The CDR3 spans 17 residues. The CDR3 coding sequence is TGTGCCAGCTCACCTCCCTATGACAGGATTTCGACAGATACGCAGTATTTT. Encoded protein: CASSPPYDRISTDTQYF.

In this sample, this clone turned up once. The chain combines TRBV6-6 with TRBJ1-3; D unresolved. Per germline, CDR1 MNHNY and CDR2 SVGAGI (reference sequence). The V end was cut by 6 bases, the J end by 6 bases, with 12 bases between. The CDR3 covers 13 residues. CDR3 protein: CASSAQEENTIYF. The CDR3 nucleotides read TGTGCCAGCAGCGCTCAGGAGGAAAACACCATATATTTT.

The chain uses TRBV15 and TRBJ2-6; D may be TRBD2 (5 bases). The CDR3 loop spans 19 amino acids. CDR1 is LNHNV, CDR2 YYDKDF, per germline (reference sequence). The V gene lost 3 bases and the J gene lost 1 base, with 19 bases spanning the gap. The CDR3 reads CATSSPPGVRRSGANVLTF. CDR3 sequence (DNA): TGTGCCACCAGCAGTCCGCCCGGGGTTAGGAGATCTGGGGCCAACGTCCTGACTTTC.

The chain joins TRBV11-2 to TRBJ2-3; 11 bases fit TRBD1. Germline V gives CDR1 SGHAT, CDR2 FQNNGV. The trim removed 2 bases at V and 4 bases at J, leaving 5 bases unmatched. The CDR3 consists of 16 residues. The CDR3 reads CASSLTGTGGADTQYF. DNA for the CDR3: TGTGCCAGCAGCTTAACCGGGACAGGGGGGGCAGATACGCAGTATTTT. Combining the CDR3 with reference TRBV11-2 and TRBJ2-3 gives the whole variable domain EAGVAQSPRYKIIEKRQSVAFWCNPISGHATLYWYQQILGQGPKLLIQFQNNGVVDDSQLPKDRFSAERLKGVDSTLKIQPAKLEDSAVYLCASSLTGTGGADTQYFGPGTRLTVL.